The 21 T cell receptor beta chains below all came from one sample that was sequenced in a study of OX40 agonist ivuxolimab in advanced cancers. Profiling relied on immunoSEQ multiplex PCR, and the TCRdb table lists in-frame clones only, not all of them. The sample includes about 87,000 clones, around 78% seen only once; the top ten take over 0.7%. Sample: CD4+ or CD8+ T cells sorted from blood, taken in a trial of the OX40 agonist ivuxolimab. The receptors come from an adult with an advanced solid tumor such as melanoma, head and neck, liver or kidney cancer.

CDR3 DNA: TGTGCCAGCAGAACACACCCGGGACGGCAAAGTTATAATTCACCCCTCCACTTT. Encoded protein: CASRTHPGRQSYNSPLHF. The rearrangement joins TRBV7-9 to TRBJ1-6; D might be TRBD1 (5 bases). CDR1 and CDR2 (germline): SEHNR, FQNEAQ (reference sequence). This CDR3 is 18 amino acids long. The V gene lost 6 bases and the J gene lost 4 bases, with 22 bases spanning the gap.

The rearrangement links TRBV5-6 to TRBJ2-5, with 12 bases that match TRBD2. V lost 6 bases to trimming and J lost 7 bases; unmatched junction nucleotides: 7. CDR1 is SGHDT, CDR2 YYEEEE, per germline. The CDR3 loop spans 14 amino acids. CDR3 residues: CASTPWGLAGTQYF. The DNA of the CDR3 is TGTGCCAGCACACCCTGGGGACTAGCGGGGACCCAGTACTTC.

The table lists this clone with a count of one. The chain joins TRBV10-3 to TRBJ2-3; D may be TRBD1 (7 bases). CDR3 length equals 15 residues. CDR1 ENHRY and CDR2 SYGVKD come from the germline V gene. The V end was cut by 10 bases, the J end by 0 bases, with 17 bases between. Here the CDR3 reads CATSGDSSSTDTQYF. The CDR3 DNA is TGTGCCACCTCGGGGGACAGTTCTAGCACAGATACGCAGTATTTT.

V and J are TRBV7-2 and TRBJ1-1, with D unclear. V gave up 5 bases and J gave up 0 bases, with 10 bases separating them. Germline values: CDR1 SGHTA, CDR2 FQGNSA. The CDR3 is 14 amino acids. The CDR3 sequence is CASSPTELNTEAFF. DNA for the CDR3: TGTGCCAGCAGCCCTACCGAGCTGAACACTGAAGCTTTCTTT.

V gene TRBV10-3 combines with J gene TRBJ2-1; D is perhaps TRBD1 (6 bases). V was trimmed by 9 bases and J by 10 bases, leaving 16 bases between them. Germline values: CDR1 ENHRY, CDR2 SYGVKD. The CDR3 spans 12 residues. CDR3 amino acids: CAISWGPEEQFF. The CDR3 nucleotides are TGTGCCATATCGTGGGGGCCCGAGGAGCAGTTCTTC.

The chain carries TRBV30 and TRBJ2-7; 7 bases map to TRBD1. The junction had 7 bases not matched to a gene; V was cut back by 5 bases and J by 3 bases. The CDR3 is made up of 13 amino acids. Per the germline V gene, CDR1 is GTSNPN and CDR2 is SVGIG (reference sequence). The CDR3 DNA reads TGTGCCTGGGGACCGGGACAGTTCTACGAGCAGTACTTC. Encoded protein: CAWGPGQFYEQYF. Based on the CDR3 plus reference TRBV30 and TRBJ2-7, the full variable domain is SQTIHQWPATLVQPVGSPLSLECTVEGTSNPNLYWYRQAAGRGLQLLFYSVGIGQISSEVPQNLSASRPQDRQFILSSKKLLLSDSGFYLCAWGPGQFYEQYFGPGTRLTVT.

V is TRBV18 and J is TRBJ1-1; 8 bases agree with TRBD1. V gave up 6 bases and J gave up 7 bases; unmatched junction bases: 13. Per the germline V gene, CDR1 is KGHSH and CDR2 is LQKENI. The CDR3 consists of 15 residues. The CDR3 here is CASSQTGQGLFEAFF. CDR3 in DNA: TGTGCCAGCTCCCAAACAGGACAGGGCCTTTTTGAAGCTTTCTTT.

The V gene is TRBV6-1, the J gene TRBJ1-2; 8 bases are a match to TRBD1. After removal of 1 base from V and 6 bases from J, the junction contained 7 bases not matched to a gene. Looked up from germline, CDR1 is MNHNS and CDR2 is SASEGT. The CDR3 totals 15 residues. CDR3 sequence reads: CASSEVTGGIDGYTF. CDR3 coding DNA: TGTGCCAGCAGTGAAGTTACAGGGGGAATAGATGGCTACACCTTC.

The chain combines TRBV6-5 with TRBJ2-1; D remains unclear. Trimming removed 4 bases at V and 6 bases at J, with 10 bases between. Germline CDR1 MNHEY, CDR2 SVGAGI. The CDR3 length is 13 residues. CDR3 in amino acids: CASSSGGFNEQFF. The DNA of the CDR3 is TGTGCCAGCAGTTCCGGTGGATTCAATGAGCAGTTCTTC.

For the CDR3, the DNA is TGTGCCAGCAGTGAGTCCCGCAGGGGTCACAATCAGCCCCAGCATTTT. Encoded protein: CASSESRRGHNQPQHF. The J gene is TRBJ1-5, the V gene TRBV6-1; weak D call: TRBD1 (6 bases). The CDR3 is 16 residues long. Germline V lookup: CDR1 MNHNS, CDR2 SASEGT. Trimming removed 3 bases from V and 3 bases from J, with 15 bases in between.

This chain joins TRBV13 and TRBJ1-6, with a possible D match to TRBD1 (6 bases). Germline lookup yields CDR1 PRHDT and CDR2 FYEKMQ (reference sequence). The V end lost 7 bases, the J end lost 10 bases, and 17 bases lay between the germline ends. The CDR3 is 14 residues long. The CDR3, as DNA: TGTGCCAGCACCCACGGGGGGCAGGGCTCACCCCTCCACTTT. Amino acids: CASTHGGQGSPLHF.

CDR3: CASSFAGQDYEQYF. As DNA, the CDR3 is TGTGCCAGCAGCTTCGCAGGGCAAGACTACGAGCAGTACTTC. This rearrangement joins TRBV5-5 to TRBJ2-7, with a tentative D call TRBD1 (5 bases). Germline values: CDR1 SGHKS, CDR2 YYEKEE (reference sequence). This CDR3 is 14 amino acids long. V was pared by 2 bases and J by 3 bases, with 12 bases between.

The chain has TRBV9 and TRBJ2-4; D unclear. Germline CDR1 SGDLS, CDR2 YYNGEE. The CDR3 is made up of 18 amino acids. Deletions cut 0 bases from V and 0 bases from J, with 16 bases between. In DNA form, the CDR3 reads TGTGCCAGCAGCGTAGGAGCTCACAACTTCCTAGCCAAAAACATTCAGTACTTC. Its translation: CASSVGAHNFLAKNIQYF.

The chain couples TRBV19 to TRBJ2-7, with 8 bases matching TRBD2. J lost 7 bases, V lost 6 bases, and 14 bases had no gene match. The CDR3 has 15 residues. Per germline, CDR1 LNHDA and CDR2 SQIVND (reference sequence). CDR3 protein: CASSASGGTTGEQYF. In nucleotides, the CDR3 is TGTGCCAGTAGCGCAAGCGGGGGAACGACGGGGGAGCAGTACTTC.

The rearrangement joins TRBV2 to TRBJ2-5; no clear D gene. The V end lost 5 bases, the J end lost 5 bases, and 9 bases lay between the germline ends. From germline, CDR1 is SNHLY and CDR2 FYNNEI. The CDR3 runs to 12 residues. CDR3 in DNA: TGTGCCAGCAGTACGGGTCGGGAGACCCAGTACTTC. This sequence encodes CASSTGRETQYF.

This clone was seen a few times. This chain joins TRBV19 and TRBJ1-2, with 7 bases aligning to TRBD1. V dropped 5 bases and J dropped 6; count of bases not matched to a gene: 3. The CDR3 sequence is 12 residues long. Germline CDR1 reads LNHDA; CDR2 reads SQIVND (reference sequence). CDR3 DNA sequence: TGTGCCAGTAGTCTCGGACAGGATGGCTACACCTTC. Translated, it gives CASSLGQDGYTF.

The chain joins TRBV6-5 to TRBJ1-6; 7 bases align to TRBD1. V gave up 0 bases and J gave up 6 bases; unmatched junction bases: 2. Per germline, CDR1 MNHEY and CDR2 SVGAGI. This CDR3 spans 15 amino acids. CDR3 sequence: CASSYSNRGNSPLHF. In DNA, the CDR3 is TGTGCCAGCAGTTACTCGAACAGGGGTAATTCACCCCTCCACTTT.

This clone was observed once. The gene calls are TRBV5-1 and TRBJ2-7, with D tentatively TRBD1 (5 bases). Germline values: CDR1 SGHRS, CDR2 YFSETQ. The V end was cut by 0 bases, the J end by 4 bases, with 8 bases between. The CDR3 runs 13 residues. CDR3 coding DNA: TGCGCCAGCAGCTTGGGACAGAGGTACGAGCAGTACTTC. Its translation is CASSLGQRYEQYF.

This chain links TRBV5-4 with TRBJ1-2; 8 nucleotides line up with TRBD1. Trimming cost V 4 bases and J 4 bases; bases outside gene matches: 12. This CDR3 has 16 residues. Germline lookup yields CDR1 SGHNT and CDR2 YYREEE (reference sequence). In DNA form, the CDR3 reads TGTGCCAGCAGCCCCCCAGGAGGGACAGGCATCTATGGCTACACCTTC. It encodes CASSPPGGTGIYGYTF. Full variable domain (outside the CDR3, taken from reference TRBV5-4 and TRBJ1-2): ETGVTQSPTHLIKTRGQQVTLRCSSQSGHNTVSWYQQALGQGPQFIFQYYREEENGRGNFPPRFSGLQFPNYSSELNVNALELDDSALYLCASSPPGGTGIYGYTFGSGTRLTVV.

The CDR3 sequence is CASSYNQGTNYGYTF. CDR3 in DNA: TGTGCCAGCAGTTACAATCAGGGAACTAACTATGGCTACACCTTC. The rearrangement joins TRBV6-5 to TRBJ1-2; D possibly corresponds to TRBD1 (5 bases). The CDR3 loop spans 15 amino acids. Germline CDR1 MNHEY, CDR2 SVGAGI. Trimming removed 2 bases at V and 0 bases at J, with 10 bases between.

This clone was counted only a few times. The chain couples TRBV7-3 to TRBJ1-4, with 8 bases fitting TRBD1. The ends lost 5 bases at V and 8 bases at J; junction bases unmatched: 13. CDR1 SGHTA and CDR2 FQGTGA come from the germline V gene. The CDR3 is made up of 16 amino acids. The CDR3 reads CASSAGSGTGGEKLFF. CDR3 nucleotides: TGTGCCAGCAGCGCCGGATCCGGGACAGGAGGGGAAAAACTGTTTTTT.